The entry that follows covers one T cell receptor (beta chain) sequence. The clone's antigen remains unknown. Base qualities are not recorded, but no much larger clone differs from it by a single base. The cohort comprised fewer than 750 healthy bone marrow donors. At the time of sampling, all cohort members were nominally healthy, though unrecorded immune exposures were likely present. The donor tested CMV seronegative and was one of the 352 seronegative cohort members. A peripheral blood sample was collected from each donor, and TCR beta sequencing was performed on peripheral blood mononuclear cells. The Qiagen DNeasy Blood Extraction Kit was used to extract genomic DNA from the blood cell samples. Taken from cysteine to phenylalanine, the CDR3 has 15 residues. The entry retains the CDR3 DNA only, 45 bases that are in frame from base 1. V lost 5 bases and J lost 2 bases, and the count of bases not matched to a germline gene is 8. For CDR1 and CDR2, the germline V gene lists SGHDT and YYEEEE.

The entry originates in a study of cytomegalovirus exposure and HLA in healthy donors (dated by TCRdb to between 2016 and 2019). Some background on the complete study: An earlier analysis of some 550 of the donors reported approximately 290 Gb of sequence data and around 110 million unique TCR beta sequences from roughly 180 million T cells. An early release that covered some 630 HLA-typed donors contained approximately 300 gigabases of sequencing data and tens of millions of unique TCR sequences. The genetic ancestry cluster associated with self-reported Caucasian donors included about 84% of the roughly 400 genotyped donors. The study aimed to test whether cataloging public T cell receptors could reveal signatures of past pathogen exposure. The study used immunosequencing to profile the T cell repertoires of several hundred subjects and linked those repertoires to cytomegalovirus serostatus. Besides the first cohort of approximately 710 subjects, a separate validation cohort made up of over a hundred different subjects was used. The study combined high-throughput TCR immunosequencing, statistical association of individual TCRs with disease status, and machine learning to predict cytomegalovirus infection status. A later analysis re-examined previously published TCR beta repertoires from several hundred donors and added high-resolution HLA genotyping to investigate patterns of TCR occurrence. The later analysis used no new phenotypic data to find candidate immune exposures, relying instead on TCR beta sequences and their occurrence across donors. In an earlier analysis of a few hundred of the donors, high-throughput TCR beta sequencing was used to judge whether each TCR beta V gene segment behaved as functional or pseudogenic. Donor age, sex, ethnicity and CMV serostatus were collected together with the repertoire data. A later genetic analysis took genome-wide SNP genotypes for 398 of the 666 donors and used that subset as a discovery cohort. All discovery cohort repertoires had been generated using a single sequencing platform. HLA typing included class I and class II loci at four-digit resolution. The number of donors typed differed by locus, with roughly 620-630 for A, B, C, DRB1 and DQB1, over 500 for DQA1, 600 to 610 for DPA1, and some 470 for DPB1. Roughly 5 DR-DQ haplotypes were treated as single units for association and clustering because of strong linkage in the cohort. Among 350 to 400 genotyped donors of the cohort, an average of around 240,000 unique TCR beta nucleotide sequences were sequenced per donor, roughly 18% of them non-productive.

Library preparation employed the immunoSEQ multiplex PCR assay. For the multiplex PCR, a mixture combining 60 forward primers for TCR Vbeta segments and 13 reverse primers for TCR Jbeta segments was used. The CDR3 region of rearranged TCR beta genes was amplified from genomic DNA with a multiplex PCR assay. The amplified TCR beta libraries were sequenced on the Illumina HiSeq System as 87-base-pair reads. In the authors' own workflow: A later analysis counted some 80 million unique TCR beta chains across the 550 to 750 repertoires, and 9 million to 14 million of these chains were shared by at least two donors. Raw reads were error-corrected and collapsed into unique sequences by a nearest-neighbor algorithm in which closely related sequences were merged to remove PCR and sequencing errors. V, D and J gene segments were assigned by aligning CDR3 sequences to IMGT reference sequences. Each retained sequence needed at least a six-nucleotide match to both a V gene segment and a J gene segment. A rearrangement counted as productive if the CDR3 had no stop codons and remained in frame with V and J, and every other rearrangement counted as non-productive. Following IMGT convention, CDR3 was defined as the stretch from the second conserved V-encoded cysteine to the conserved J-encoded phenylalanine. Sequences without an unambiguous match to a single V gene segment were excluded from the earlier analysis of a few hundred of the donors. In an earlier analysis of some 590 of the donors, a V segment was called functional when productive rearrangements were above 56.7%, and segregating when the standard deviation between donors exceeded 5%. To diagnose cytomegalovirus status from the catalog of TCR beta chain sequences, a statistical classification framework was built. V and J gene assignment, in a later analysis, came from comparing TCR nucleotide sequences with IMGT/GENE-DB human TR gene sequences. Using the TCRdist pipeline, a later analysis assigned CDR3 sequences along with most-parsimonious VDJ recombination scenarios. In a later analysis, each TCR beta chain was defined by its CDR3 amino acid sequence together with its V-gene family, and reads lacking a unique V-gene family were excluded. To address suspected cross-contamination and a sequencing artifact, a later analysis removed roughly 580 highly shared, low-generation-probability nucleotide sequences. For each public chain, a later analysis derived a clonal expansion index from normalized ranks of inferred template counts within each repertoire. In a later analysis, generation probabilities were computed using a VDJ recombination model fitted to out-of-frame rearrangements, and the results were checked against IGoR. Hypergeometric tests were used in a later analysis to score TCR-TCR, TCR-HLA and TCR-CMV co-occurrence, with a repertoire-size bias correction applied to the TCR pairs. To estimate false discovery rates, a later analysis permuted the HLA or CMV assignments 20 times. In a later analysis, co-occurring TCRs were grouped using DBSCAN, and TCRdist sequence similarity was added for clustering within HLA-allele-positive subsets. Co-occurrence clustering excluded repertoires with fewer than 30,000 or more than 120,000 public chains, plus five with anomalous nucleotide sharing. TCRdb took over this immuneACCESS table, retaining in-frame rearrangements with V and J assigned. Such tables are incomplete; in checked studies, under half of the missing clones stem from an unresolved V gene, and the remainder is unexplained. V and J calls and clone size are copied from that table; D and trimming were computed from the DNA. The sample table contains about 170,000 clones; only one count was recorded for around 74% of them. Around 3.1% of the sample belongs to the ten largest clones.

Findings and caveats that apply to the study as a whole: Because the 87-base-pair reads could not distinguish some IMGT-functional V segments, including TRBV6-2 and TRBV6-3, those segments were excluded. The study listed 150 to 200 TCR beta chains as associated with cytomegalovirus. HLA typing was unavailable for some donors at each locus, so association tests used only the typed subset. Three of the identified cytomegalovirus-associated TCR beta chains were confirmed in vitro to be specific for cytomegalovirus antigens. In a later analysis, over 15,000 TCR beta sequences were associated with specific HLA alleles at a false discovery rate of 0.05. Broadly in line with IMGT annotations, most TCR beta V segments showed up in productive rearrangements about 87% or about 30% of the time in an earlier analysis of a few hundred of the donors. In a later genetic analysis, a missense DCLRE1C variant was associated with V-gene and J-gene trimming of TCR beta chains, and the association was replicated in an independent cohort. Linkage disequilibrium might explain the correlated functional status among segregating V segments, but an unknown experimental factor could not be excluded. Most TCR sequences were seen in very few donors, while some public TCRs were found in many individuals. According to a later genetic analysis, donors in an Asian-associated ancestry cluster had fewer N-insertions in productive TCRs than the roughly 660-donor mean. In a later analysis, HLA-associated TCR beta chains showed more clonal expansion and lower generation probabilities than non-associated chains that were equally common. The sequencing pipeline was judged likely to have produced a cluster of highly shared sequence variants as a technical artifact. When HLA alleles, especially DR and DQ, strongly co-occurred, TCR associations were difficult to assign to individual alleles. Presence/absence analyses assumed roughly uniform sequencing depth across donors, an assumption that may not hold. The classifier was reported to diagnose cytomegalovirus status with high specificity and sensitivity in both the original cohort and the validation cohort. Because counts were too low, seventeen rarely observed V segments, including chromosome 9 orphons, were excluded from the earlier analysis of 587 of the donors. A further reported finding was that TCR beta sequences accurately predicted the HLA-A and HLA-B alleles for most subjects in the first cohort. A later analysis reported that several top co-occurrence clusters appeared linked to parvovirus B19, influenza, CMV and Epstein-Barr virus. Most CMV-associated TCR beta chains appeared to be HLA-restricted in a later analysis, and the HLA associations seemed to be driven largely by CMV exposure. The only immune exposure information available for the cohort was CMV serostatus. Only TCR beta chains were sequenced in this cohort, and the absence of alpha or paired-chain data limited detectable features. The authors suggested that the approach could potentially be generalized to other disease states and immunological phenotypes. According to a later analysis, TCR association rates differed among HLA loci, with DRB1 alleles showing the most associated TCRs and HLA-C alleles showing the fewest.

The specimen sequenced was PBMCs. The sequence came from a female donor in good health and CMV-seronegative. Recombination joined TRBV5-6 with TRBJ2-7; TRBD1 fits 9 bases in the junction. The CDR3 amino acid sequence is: CASSLIRQGAYEQYF. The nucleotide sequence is TGTGCCAGCAGTCTTATTCGACAGGGGGCCTACGAGCAGTACTTC.